This T cell receptor beta chain was found in a study of cytomegalovirus exposure and HLA in healthy donors. Study results and caveats: Because they were indistinguishable, some V segments, including TRBV6-2 and TRBV6-3, were excluded. The authors later linked a missense DCLRE1C variant to TCR beta V- and J-gene trimming. Reports showed the classifier diagnosing cytomegalovirus status with high specificity and sensitivity. A later examination showed that TCR association rates differed by HLA locus, with DRB1 most and HLA-C fewest.

Use of 60 Vbeta and 13 Jbeta primers characterized the PCR. Assay used: immunoSEQ multiplex PCR; TCRdb lists only in-frame clones, some missing. This repertoire shows more than 80,000 clones, 64% found once; its top ten account for 2.3%. A note on this clone: Its specificity is not known.

The CDR3 has 14 residues. With V trimmed by 5 bases and J by 8 bases, 4 bases remained unmatched. Germline V gene lookup returns CDR1 MNHEY and CDR2 SVGAGI. The clonotype comes from a human donor in good health. The chain is built from TRBV6-5 and TRBJ1-6; 9 positions agree with TRBD1. The specimen sequenced was PBMCs. The CDR3 region is CASSNRDRDSPLHF. The DNA for the CDR3 is TGTGCCAGCAGTAACCGGGACAGGGATTCACCCCTCCACTTT.